These 20 T cell receptor beta chains came from one sample sequenced in a study of T cell repertoires in cytomegalovirus infection. TCRdb fed the reads into MiXCR, producing one record per CDR3 protein. The sample lists around 300,000 distinct CDR3 sequences, around 25% occurring once. No antigen has been assigned to these receptors. Material: cultured PBMCs, obtained from culture after CMV antigen stimulation. The source is a human donor in good health (CMV status not recorded). Some clones in this sample may be carry-over from other donors' samples.

This clonotype was detected a few times. The chain employs TRBV19 and TRBJ1-6, with TRBD1 matching 9 bases. Germline V gene lookup returns CDR1 LNHDA and CDR2 SQIVND (reference sequence). The J segment lost 7 bases and the V segment lost 10 bases, leaving 8 bases of the junction unmatched. CDR3 length equals 14 residues. CDR3 amino acids: CATGTGTPNSPLHF. The CDR3 nucleotides are TGTGCCACCGGGACAGGGACACCCAATTCACCCCTCCACTTT.

The chain uses TRBV7-6 and TRBJ2-3; 10 bases are shared with TRBD2. The germline CDR1 and CDR2 sequences are SGHVS and FNYEAQ. The CDR3 runs 16 residues. With 5 bases clipped from V and 3 bases from J, the junction kept 8 bases outside the gene matches. Here the CDR3 reads CASSHLAGEGTDTQYF. As DNA, the CDR3 is TGTGCCAGCAGCCACCTAGCGGGAGAGGGAACAGATACGCAGTATTTT.

This clonotype was seen repeatedly, ten times or more. The chain recombines TRBV5-1 with TRBJ2-1; 7 bases align to TRBD1. The V gene's germline CDR1 is SGHRS and CDR2 YFSETQ. This CDR3 has 15 amino acids. V lost 6 bases to trimming and J lost 3 bases; unmatched junction nucleotides: 9. The CDR3 region has the DNA TGCGCCAGCATCCCTGACTCAGGGGGCTACAATGAGCAGTTCTTC. Residues: CASIPDSGGYNEQFF.

This rearrangement joins TRBV11-2 to TRBJ2-7; TRBD2 matches at 13 bases. V was pared by 5 bases and J by 4 bases, with 5 bases of the junction left unmatched. CDR1 SGHAT and CDR2 FQNNGV come from the germline V gene. The CDR3 consists of 15 residues. The CDR3, as DNA: TGTGCCAGCAGCCGGACTAGCGGGAGTCTTTACGAGCAGTACGTC. It encodes CASSRTSGSLYEQYV.

The V and J genes are TRBV11-2 and TRBJ2-7; unclear D gene. Trimming stripped 3 bases from V and 3 bases from J, with 9 bases between. The CDR3 has 13 amino acids. Germline V gene data show CDR1 as SGHAT and CDR2 as FQNNGV. CDR3 sequence: CASSLGRDYEQYV. Here the CDR3 DNA reads TGTGCCAGCAGCTTGGGTAGGGACTACGAGCAGTACGTC.

This clonotype showed up just a few times. This chain joins TRBV6-2 or TRBV6-3 and TRBJ2-1; tentatively, D is TRBD2 (6 bases). The CDR3 extends over 13 amino acids. V was cut by 6 bases and J by 8 bases, with 14 bases left in between. The germline gives CDR1 MNHEY, CDR2 SVGEGT. The CDR3 nucleotides are TGTGCCAGCAGCCGTCCTCTAGCGCATGAGCAGTTCTTC. This encodes CASSRPLAHEQFF.

The J gene is TRBJ2-2, the V gene TRBV5-5; the D is unclear. CDR3 length: 13 residues. The V and J ends lost 4 bases and 2 bases respectively, with 6 bases between them. Germline CDR1 and CDR2: SGHKS and YYEKEE (reference sequence). CDR3: CASSPFNTGELFF. The CDR3 bases are TGTGCCAGCAGCCCCTTTAACACCGGGGAGCTGTTTTTT.

The table lists this clonotype with a few counts. The chain carries TRBV12-3 or TRBV12-4 and TRBJ2-7, with 15 bases identical to TRBD2. Trimming removed 6 bases from V and 4 bases from J; junction bases left unmatched: 10. The CDR3 totals 17 residues. CDR3 sequence: CASRIWTSGRAGYEQYF. The CDR3, as DNA: TGTGCCAGCAGGATATGGACTAGCGGGAGGGCCGGGTACGAGCAGTACTTC.

The V gene is TRBV27, the J gene TRBJ2-5; maybe TRBD2 (5 bases). The CDR3 spans 15 residues. Trimming pared 10 bases from V and 1 base from J, leaving 19 bases between. In germline, CDR1 is MNHEY, CDR2 SMNVEV (reference sequence). The CDR3 loop reads CATLDPRASQETQYF. CDR3 DNA sequence: TGTGCCACCTTAGACCCGAGGGCCTCCCAAGAGACCCAGTACTTC.

This clonotype was seen a handful of times. The chain joins TRBV14 to TRBJ2-1; 9 positions agree with TRBD1. The junction had 4 bases not matched to a gene; V was cut back by 3 bases and J by 4 bases. The CDR3 sequence is 15 residues long. Germline CDR1 SGHDN, CDR2 FVKESK. For the CDR3, the DNA is TGTGCCAGCAGCCAGCTCGGACAGGGGTACAATGAGCAGTTCTTC. It specifies CASSQLGQGYNEQFF.

The genes are TRBV3-1 and TRBJ2-6, with 7 bases aligning to TRBD2. V trimming: 2 bases; J trimming: 0 bases; junction bases outside the gene matches: 1. The length of the CDR3 is 16 residues. Germline V gives CDR1 LGHDT, CDR2 YNNKEL (reference sequence). The CDR3 DNA reads TGTGCCAGCAGCCAATGGACTAGCTCTGGGGCCAACGTCCTGACTTTC. This sequence encodes CASSQWTSSGANVLTF. The full variable domain, with the rest looked up from reference TRBV3-1 and TRBJ2-6, is DTAVSQTPKYLVTQMGNDKSIKCEQNLGHDTMYWYKQDSKKFLKIMFSYNNKELIINETVPNRFSPKSPDKAHLNLHINSLELGDSAVYFCASSQWTSSGANVLTFGAGSRLTVL.

This clonotype was counted at least ten times. The chain recombines TRBV7-8 with TRBJ2-1; D unclear. Trimming pared 0 bases from V and 4 bases from J, leaving 13 bases between. The germline CDR1 and CDR2 sequences are SGHVS and FQNEAQ. The CDR3 sequence is 16 residues long. This chain's CDR3 is CASSLAWYGSYNEQFF. The CDR3 coding sequence is TGTGCCAGCAGCTTAGCGTGGTATGGTTCGTACAATGAGCAGTTCTTC.

J is TRBJ1-2 and V is TRBV6-2 or TRBV6-3; TRBD1 matches at 10 bases. CDR1 and CDR2 from the germline V gene are MNHEY and SVGEGT. This CDR3 has 17 amino acids. With V trimmed by 7 bases and J by 3 bases, 14 bases remained unmatched. In DNA, the CDR3 is TGTGCCAGCACTCGAACGACAGGGGGCGTCGTTGACTATGGCTACACCTTC. Protein sequence: CASTRTTGGVVDYGYTF.

This clonotype came up many times. The J gene is TRBJ2-3, the V gene TRBV28; 11 bases agree with TRBD2. The CDR3 sequence is 15 residues long. Losses at the gene ends were 4 bases for V and 4 bases for J; bases not matched to a gene: 4. Germline CDR1 MDHEN, CDR2 SYDVKM. Here the CDR3 reads CASSSLAGGPDTQYF. The CDR3 coding sequence is TGTGCCAGCAGTTCTTTAGCGGGAGGGCCAGATACGCAGTATTTT. The full variable domain, completed using reference TRBV28 and TRBJ2-3, is DVKVTQSSRYLVKRTGEKVFLECVQDMDHENMFWYRQDPGLGLRLIYFSYDVKMKEKGDIPEGYSVSREKKERFSLILESASTNQTSMYLCASSSLAGGPDTQYFGPGTRLTVL.

The chain couples TRBV27 to TRBJ1-1, with D perhaps TRBD1 (5 bases). The CDR3 covers 11 residues. Germline V lookup: CDR1 MNHEY, CDR2 SMNVEV (reference sequence). V dropped 6 bases and J dropped 3 bases, with 5 bases sitting between them. In nucleotides, the CDR3 is TGTGCCAGCAGAGGGGACACTGAAGCTTTCTTT. It codes for CASRGDTEAFF.

This chain joins TRBV2 and TRBJ2-2; D perhaps matches TRBD2 (7 bases). The germline V gene has CDR1 SNHLY and CDR2 FYNNEI. Trimming shortened V by 10 bases and J by 4 bases, and 19 bases separated the two germline ends. The CDR3 length is 15 residues. The chain's CDR3 is CATAKGGVGTGELFF. The CDR3, as DNA: TGTGCCACCGCGAAGGGGGGGGTCGGCACCGGGGAGCTGTTTTTT.

The chain uses TRBV28 and TRBJ1-2, with 8 bases that match TRBD1. The CDR3 has 15 residues. The germline V gene has CDR1 MDHEN and CDR2 SYDVKM. V shed 2 bases, J shed 4 bases, and the junction held 6 bases outside the gene matches. CDR3 in DNA: TGTGCCAGCAGTTTACAGGGGGCGCAAGGCTATGGCTACACCTTC. Encoded protein: CASSLQGAQGYGYTF.

The chain carries TRBV6-2 or TRBV6-3 and TRBJ2-3, with 8 bases that match TRBD2. Germline V CDR1 and CDR2: MNHEY, SVGEGT. Losses at the gene ends were 2 bases for V and 3 bases for J; bases not matched to a gene: 4. The CDR3 spans 15 residues. CDR3 sequence (DNA): TGTGCCAGCAGTTACAAGCGGGAGAGAACAGATACGCAGTATTTT. Its translation: CASSYKRERTDTQYF.

This clonotype was observed a few times. J is TRBJ2-5 and V is TRBV2; D unclear. Trimming shortened V by 8 bases and J by 2 bases, and 9 bases separated the two germline ends. The CDR3 runs 12 residues. Per the germline V gene, CDR1 is SNHLY and CDR2 is FYNNEI. The CDR3 DNA sequence: TGTGCCAGCCTGACCCGGCAAGAGACCCAGTACTTC. This gives the protein CASLTRQETQYF. The variable domain in full, with the rest retrieved from reference TRBV2 and TRBJ2-5, is EPEVTQTPSHQVTQMGQEVILRCVPISNHLYFYWYRQILGQKVEFLVSFYNNEISEKSEIFDDQFSVERPDGSNFTLKIRSTKLEDSAMYFCASLTRQETQYFGPGTRLLVL.

The genes are TRBV11-3 and TRBJ1-2; TRBD1 agrees at 11 bases. V shed 6 bases and J 14 bases; nucleotides not matched to a gene: 14. The CDR3 is 14 amino acids. CDR1 SGHNT and CDR2 YENEEA come from the germline V gene. In DNA form, the CDR3 reads TGTGCCAGCAGTTTAACCGGACAGGGGGCGGCTACGACCTTC. Its translation is CASSLTGQGAATTF.